This is a list of T cell receptor beta chains from one sample in a study of CD8 T cells in ankylosing spondylitis. One entry per CDR3 protein, called by TCRdb with MiXCR from the 5' RACE reads. The sample yields around 390,000 distinct CDR3 sequences, more than 20% seen once. The sample consisted of blood, either unsorted or a sorted T cell fraction (not recorded which). These receptors came from a male donor with ankylosing spondylitis. The CDR3 runs from the conserved cysteine through the conserved F or W. A D gene is named only where the DNA matches it firmly. Rows may omit the clone size; those that give it use once, few, many or a size class.

V,J,D,size,DNA,CDR3
TRBV6-2/TRBV6-3,TRBJ2-4,-,few,TGTGCCAGCAGTTACAGTAGCCAAGTCTTTCAAAACATTCAGTACTTC,CASSYSSQVFQNIQYF
TRBV6-1,TRBJ2-3,TRBD2,few,TGTGCCAGCAGTCCTAGCGGGAGGGAGGGCACAGATACGCAGTATTTT,CASSPSGREGTDTQYF
TRBV4-1,TRBJ2-7,TRBD2,few,TGCGCCAGCAGCCAAGGCCGGGACTACTACGAGCAGTACTTC,CASSQGRDYYEQYF
TRBV2,TRBJ2-3,TRBD2,many,TGTGCCACCGCTAGCGGGACCAGCACAGATACGCAGTATTTT,CATASGTSTDTQYF
TRBV7-9,TRBJ2-1,-,-,TGTGCCAGCAGCCCCCTCTACAATGAGCAGTTCTTC,CASSPLYNEQFF
TRBV20-1,TRBJ2-3,-,-,TGCAGTGCTAGCTACCGACTACGCGAACCCACAGATACGCAGTATTTT,CSASYRLREPTDTQYF
TRBV20-1,TRBJ1-5,TRBD1,few,TGCAGTGCTAGGTGGCAGGGGGATCAGCCCCAGCATTTT,CSARWQGDQPQHF
TRBV6-4,TRBJ1-1,-,-,TGTGCCAACAAAGGGGGTGGCACTGAAGCTTTCTTT,CANKGGGTEAFF
TRBV20-1,TRBJ2-5,-,few,TGCAGTGCCACAAGTATGCGGGGCCAAGAGACCCAGTACTTC,CSATSMRGQETQYF
TRBV4-2,TRBJ2-6,-,few,TGTGCCAGCAGCCACGACAACAGGGACTTTTTCTCTGGGGCCAACGTCCTGACTTTC,CASSHDNRDFFSGANVLTF
TRBV19,TRBJ2-5,TRBD2,few,TGTGCCAGTAGTATAAGGCTAGCGGGAGGGTCCCAGTACTTC,CASSIRLAGGSQYF
TRBV10-3,TRBJ2-1,TRBD2,-,TGTGCCATCAGACCGGGGGGGAACAATGAGCAGTTCTTC,CAIRPGGNNEQFF
TRBV25-1,TRBJ2-7,TRBD1,-,TGTGCCAGCAGTGATCGGACAGGGGGAAACTACGAGCAGTACTTC,CASSDRTGGNYEQYF
TRBV28,TRBJ1-4,-,-,TGTGCCAGCAATATCTTGGGGAGAGATGAAAAACTGTTTTTT,CASNILGRDEKLFF
TRBV5-1,TRBJ1-2,-,few,TGCGCCAGCAGCTTGGACAGAATTAACTATGGCTACACCTTC,CASSLDRINYGYTF
TRBV28,TRBJ2-1,-,few,TGTGCCAGCAGTTTAAATCCGGCCTCCTCCTACAATGAGCAGTTCTTC,CASSLNPASSYNEQFF
TRBV28,TRBJ2-1,-,-,TGTGCCAGCAGTTTACCTAGCGTCTACAATGAGCAGTTCTTC,CASSLPSVYNEQFF
TRBV20-1,TRBJ2-1,-,-,TGCAGTCAGAAGTCTGGGGGGCTTGGGCTGACCAGAGACAATGAGCAGTTCTTC,CSQKSGGLGLTRDNEQFF
TRBV10-3,TRBJ2-7,-,few,TGTGCCATCAGTGAAGGGTCCGGGCCCTACGAGCAGTACTTC,CAISEGSGPYEQYF
TRBV15,TRBJ2-2,-,-,TGTGCCACCAGTCTGAAAACCCGGCTTGTCGCCGGGGAGCTGTTTTTT,CATSLKTRLVAGELFF
TRBV4-2,TRBJ2-1,-,-,TGTGCCAGCAGCCAAGTTCGGGACCATTTCTTCAATGAGCAGTTCTTC,CASSQVRDHFFNEQFF
TRBV5-1,TRBJ2-7,TRBD1,few,TGCGCCAGCAGGCGCCAGGGGGCGGGTGAGCAGTACTTC,CASRRQGAGEQYF
TRBV7-3,TRBJ2-5,TRBD2,many,TGTGCCAGCAGCCCCTCACTAGCGGGAGTGGGAGAGACCCAGTACTTC,CASSPSLAGVGETQYF
TRBV10-3,TRBJ2-1,-,few,TGTGCCATCGGGCCAGCCCACCCGGACAATGAGCAGTTCTTC,CAIGPAHPDNEQFF
TRBV14,TRBJ1-1,-,few,TGTGCCAGCAGTGCCACAATAGGAGGCACTGAAGCTTTCTTT,CASSATIGGTEAFF
TRBV25-1,TRBJ2-1,-,-,TGTGCCAGCAGTGTAACTAGAGCGATATACGGCGAGCAGTTCTTC,CASSVTRAIYGEQFF
TRBV28,TRBJ1-1,-,-,TGTGCCAGCAGTTTACTTGGCAGGGAGAACACTGAAGCTTTCTTT,CASSLLGRENTEAFF
TRBV28,TRBJ2-2,TRBD2,-,TGTGCCAGCAGGGGACTAGGGGGCGGGGAGCTGTTTTTT,CASRGLGGGELFF
TRBV7-9,TRBJ1-2,TRBD1,-,TGTGCCAGCAGCCTTGACAGGGTCTATGGCTACACCTTC,CASSLDRVYGYTF
TRBV12-3/TRBV12-4,TRBJ2-3,TRBD2,few,TGTGCCAGCAGATGGACGGGGGGAAATACGCAGTATTTT,CASRWTGGNTQYF
TRBV7-2,TRBJ2-1,-,few,TGTGCCAGCAGCTTTCTCTTGCGGGGTGAGCAGTTCTTC,CASSFLLRGEQFF
TRBV5-1,TRBJ2-1,TRBD1,few,TGCGCCAGCAGCGCCGGGACAGGGTCCTACAATGAGCAGTTCTTC,CASSAGTGSYNEQFF
TRBV18,TRBJ2-5,TRBD2,-,TGTGCCAGCTCACCGATACGGGGAGGGCAAGAGACCCAGTACTTC,CASSPIRGGQETQYF
TRBV19,TRBJ2-7,TRBD1,-,TGTGCCAGTAGGGACAGGGCCAGCTACGAGCAGTACTTC,CASRDRASYEQYF
TRBV19,TRBJ2-5,TRBD1,-,TGTGCCAGTAGTTCCCTCCCCGGGACAGGGGGCTCTTGGTACCAAGAGACCCAGTACTTC,CASSSLPGTGGSWYQETQYF
TRBV24-1,TRBJ2-5,-,-,TGTGCCACCAGTAGAGGATCTCCGGGAGAGACCCAGTACTTC,CATSRGSPGETQYF
TRBV24-1,TRBJ2-1,TRBD2,-,TGTGCCACCAGTACAACTAGCGGGGGCTACTCCTACAATGAGCAGTTCTTC,CATSTTSGGYSYNEQFF
TRBV5-1,TRBJ2-1,TRBD2,many,TGCGCCAGCAGCTACGGGACTACCTACAATGAGCAGTTCTTC,CASSYGTTYNEQFF
TRBV5-1,TRBJ2-7,-,many,TGCGCCAGCAGCTTTGCGGGAATATCCTACGAGCAGTACTTC,CASSFAGISYEQYF
TRBV20-1,TRBJ1-5,TRBD1,-,TGCAGTGCTAGGGACAGGGTGAACGGGAATCAGCCCCAGCATTTT,CSARDRVNGNQPQHF
TRBV7-9,TRBJ2-1,TRBD2,-,TGTGCCAGCAGCGTGGATCTAGCGGGAGCGAATGAGCAGTTCTTC,CASSVDLAGANEQFF
TRBV11-2,TRBJ2-1,-,-,TGTGCCAGCAGCTTAGATCTTGGGATACGCGGCGAGCAGTTCTTC,CASSLDLGIRGEQFF
TRBV28,TRBJ2-1,-,few,TGTGCCAGCAGTTTGGGGGCGTCAGGGAATTTCTTC,CASSLGASGNFF
TRBV6-5,TRBJ2-7,-,-,TGTGCCAGCAGTTACTCGATCCCCAGGGGGGAATACGAGCAGTACTTC,CASSYSIPRGEYEQYF
TRBV6-5,TRBJ2-7,-,-,TGTGCCAGCAGTTACTCGCGGGGAGAGGGCGAGCAGTACTTC,CASSYSRGEGEQYF
TRBV3-1,TRBJ2-1,-,-,TGTGCCAGCAGCCAAGATCCCCTGAACAATGAGCAGTTCTTC,CASSQDPLNNEQFF